These T cell receptor beta chains were read from a single sample in a study of long-term antiretroviral therapy in people with HIV. Generated by immunoSEQ multiplex PCR, the TCRdb table keeps only in-frame clones and is missing some. This sample carries over 30,000 clones, roughly 87% of them seen once, and the ten largest clones take 10% to 15%. The specimen was unsorted PBMCs, collected 1.1 years after starting antiretroviral therapy. The source is a young man with HIV. The CDR3 runs from the conserved cysteine through the conserved F or W. A D gene is named only where the DNA matches it firmly. Rows may omit the clone size; those that give it use once, few, many or a size class.

CASSLGQALSGNTIYF | TGCGCCAGCAGCTTGGGACAGGCACTCTCTGGAAACACCATATATTTT | TRBV4-1 | . | TRBJ1-3 | TRBD1
CASSFLAGTDTQYF | TGTGCCAGCAGCTTCTTGGCGGGCACAGATACGCAGTATTTT | TRBV11-1 | . | TRBJ2-3 | .
CASTPLLGGNQPQHF | TGTGCCAGTACCCCACTCTTGGGTGGCAATCAGCCCCAGCATTTT | TRBV19 | . | TRBJ1-5 | .
CATSRITFESGQFF | TGTGCCACCAGCAGAATCACATTCGAATCGGGGCAGTTCTTC | TRBV15 | . | TRBJ2-1 | .
CASSFGGVHNEQFF | TGTGCCAGCAGCTTCGGCGGGGTACACAATGAGCAGTTCTTC | TRBV11-3 | . | TRBJ2-1 | .
CASSLSTTYGGELFF | TGCGCCAGCAGCTTGAGCACTACCTACGGCGGGGAGCTGTTTTTT | TRBV5-1 | . | TRBJ2-2 | .
CASSQGDDEKLFF | TGCGCCAGCAGCCAAGGCGATGATGAAAAACTGTTTTTT | TRBV4-1 | . | TRBJ1-4 | .
CASTPEGSREQFF | TGTGCCAGCACCCCCGAGGGCTCCCGAGAGCAGTTCTTC | TRBV13 | . | TRBJ2-1 | .
CASSSLAGFETDTQYF | TGTGCCAGCAGTTCTCTAGCGGGGTTTGAGACAGATACGCAGTATTTT | TRBV27 | . | TRBJ2-3 | TRBD2
CASSQISGSSYNEQFF | TGTGCCAGCAGCCAAATCAGCGGGAGTTCCTACAATGAGCAGTTCTTC | TRBV7-9 | once | TRBJ2-1 | TRBD2
CASSSTGLTGELFF | TGTGCCAGCAGCTCGACAGGGTTGACCGGGGAGCTGTTTTTT | TRBV5-6 | . | TRBJ2-2 | TRBD1
CASSSRVGELFF | TGTGCCAGTAGTAGTCGGGTCGGGGAGCTGTTTTTT | TRBV19 | once | TRBJ2-2 | .
CASSLFPAQETQYF | TGTGCCAGCAGCCTATTTCCAGCACAAGAGACCCAGTACTTC | TRBV9 | . | TRBJ2-5 | .
CASSFSSGDTQYF | TGTGCCAGCAGCTTCTCCTCTGGGGATACGCAGTATTTT | TRBV7-2 | . | TRBJ2-3 | .
CASSSHPGDHTIYF | TGTGCCAGCAGTTCCCACCCTGGGGATCACACCATATATTTT | TRBV28 | . | TRBJ1-3 | .
CASSLVNREGSYEQYF | TGTGCCAGCAGCTTAGTAAACCGGGAGGGCTCCTACGAGCAGTACTTC | TRBV7-6 | . | TRBJ2-7 | TRBD2
CASAEGQNNQPQHF | TGCGCCAGTGCAGAGGGACAGAACAATCAGCCCCAGCATTTT | TRBV10-2 | . | TRBJ1-5 | TRBD1
CAWSVLYRATGNTIYF | TGTGCCTGGAGTGTACTGTACAGGGCTACTGGAAACACCATATATTTT | TRBV30 | . | TRBJ1-3 | .
CASSPLEGASGELFF | TGTGCCAGCTCACCACTGGAGGGGGCTTCCGGGGAGCTGTTTTTT | TRBV18 | . | TRBJ2-2 | .
CASSLGGQYNEQFF | TGTGCCAGCAGCTTAGGGGGACAGTACAATGAGCAGTTCTTC | TRBV7-6 | . | TRBJ2-1 | TRBD1
CASSGGAVSTGELFF | TGCGCCAGCAGCGGGGGGGCCGTTAGTACCGGGGAGCTGTTTTTT | TRBV5-1 | . | TRBJ2-2 | .